This TCR beta chain was recovered during a study of T cell responses to AZD1222 COVID-19 vaccine. Study at large: Researchers grouped second doses given at about 4 or about 12 weeks into one pool.

This clone appeared a single time. What it recognizes is unknown. Study outcomes and limitations: Reportedly, nearly half of unique spike TCRs recognized epitopes outside B.1.351/B.1.1.7 mutations. Clonal diversity was possibly underestimated; the donors were predominantly white British and more often female. CD4 TCRs linked to vaccination spanned spike, dominating at 160-218 and 743-854.

Assay: immunoSEQ multiplex PCR; the TCRdb copy retains only in-frame clones and omits some. This sample carries approximately 88,000 clones, 92% of them seen once, and the ten largest clones take roughly 5.2%. Germline V gene lookup returns CDR1 ENHRY and CDR2 SYGVKD. The CDR3 covers 14 residues. Between the trimmed V and J ends, which lost 3 bases and 1 base, there was a span of 9 bases. Sequenced here: peripheral blood, sampled on day 0 of AZD1222 vaccination. The TCR originated in an adult in good health. V usage is TRBV10-3 and J usage is TRBJ1-1; D is unresolved. The CDR3: CAISERLSNTEAFF. CDR3 sequence (DNA): TGTGCCATCAGTGAAAGACTGTCGAACACTGAAGCTTTCTTT.